This T cell receptor (beta chain) was recorded in a study of T cells after posttransplantation cyclophosphamide listed by TCRdb under 2016. Context from the whole study: T cell repertoire reconstitution was tracked by TRB sequencing after myeloablative bone marrow transplantation in which posttransplantation cyclophosphamide was used as GVHD prophylaxis. Samples from approximately 40 PTCy-treated patients and 16 related bone marrow donors of those patients were subjected to antigen receptor sequencing. Blood from all 35 or so PTCy patients who had 1-year posttransplant specimens underwent TRB sequencing. TRB sequencing was also done on up to about 3 additional blood samples from 2 to 5.2 years after transplant in 3 patients, and on pretransplant blood from 4 patients. TRA and TRB clonality were tightly correlated in ten or so samples, so subsequent TCR analyses focused on TRB only. Public TRB sequences were checked against a database of over 3,500 sequences associated with responses to pathogens, tumor antigens, self-antigens and alloantigens. Findings and caveats that apply to the study as a whole: Across approximately 45 patients, recipient CMV seropositivity and CMV reactivation were highly associated with TRB clonality; PTCy diversity was similar to CNI/methotrexate controls. Donor-recipient similarity was low at 1-2 months but rose over the first year, and later blood repertoires were often dominated by donor CD8+ memory clones. The TRB repertoires of T cells infiltrating skin or the GI tract showed only limited overlap with the TRB repertoires found in blood.

This clone has at least ten counts. Its antigen target is currently unknown. Base qualities were left out, and no much larger clone turns up one base away. Genomic DNA was the input for TRB sequencing, which was run either with the immunoSEQ assay at survey resolution or with the hsTCRB kit. Per the original workflow: The immunoSEQ software handled the initial read processing, while the LymphoSeq R package was used for the repertoire analyses. For each TRB dataset, clonality was calculated as 1 minus normalized Shannon entropy, and the Gini coefficient was computed as well. To infer phenotypes in unsorted samples, TRB sequences from sorted subsets of the recipient or donor were mapped onto the unsorted samples of the same recipient. The table was pulled from immuneACCESS by TCRdb, which kept in-frame rearrangements only. Such tables lose some clones; where checked, under half of the loss comes from unresolved V genes, and the rest has no known cause. V, J and clone size derive from that table, while D and trimming were established from the DNA sequence. This sample has 23,000 or so clones, none of them a singleton. Clones ranked in the top ten supply around 7% of the sample.

Trimmed from V: 5 bases; trimmed from J: 8 bases; junction bases lacking a gene match: 2. The germline V gene specifies LGHNA as CDR1 and YSLEER as CDR2. From its cysteine to its phenylalanine, the CDR3 spans 13 amino acids. Only CDR3 DNA is held: 39 bases, read in frame from base 1. Related bone marrow donors provided peripheral blood samples on the day of marrow donation. Peripheral blood and bone marrow mononuclear cells were isolated by Ficoll-Hypaque density centrifugation and were cryopreserved. This receptor was identified in a woman aged 60-70 years in good health, CMV-negative, and a related stem cell transplant donor. What was sequenced was PBMCs. The chain couples TRBV4-3 to TRBJ1-6; 8 central nucleotides agree with TRBD1. This receptor has the CDR3 CASSNRGDSPLHF. The DNA reads as follows: TGCGCCAGCAGCAACAGGGGGGATTCACCCCTCCACTTT.